The present entry profiles one TCR beta chain with its context. This entry is derived from a study of blood T cell repertoires in COVID-19. As for the study in general: PBMCs, B-cell-depleted T cells, or T cells were the source of the cDNA or gDNA that made up the material.

The authors' processing: Reference gene primer amplification gave estimated nucleated cell counts. The assay was immunoSEQ multiplex PCR, and TCRdb's table has in-frame clones only and misses some. V, J and clone size are taken as reported in that table, and D and trimming were inferred from the DNA itself. Here the sample spans approximately 240,000 clones, nearly 90% being singletons. This CDR3 region has 15 residues. Germline values: CDR1 SNHLY, CDR2 FYNNEI. V was clipped by 5 bases and J by 4 bases; unmatched bases: 7. This receptor was identified in a woman aged 40 to 50 who had recovered from COVID-19. Specimen: peripheral blood. The chain joins TRBV2 to TRBJ1-5; 8 bases fit TRBD1. Here the CDR3 DNA reads TGTGCCAGCAGTTCGGGACAGGTATGGAATCAGCCCCAGCATTTT. Its translation: CASSSGQVWNQPQHF.